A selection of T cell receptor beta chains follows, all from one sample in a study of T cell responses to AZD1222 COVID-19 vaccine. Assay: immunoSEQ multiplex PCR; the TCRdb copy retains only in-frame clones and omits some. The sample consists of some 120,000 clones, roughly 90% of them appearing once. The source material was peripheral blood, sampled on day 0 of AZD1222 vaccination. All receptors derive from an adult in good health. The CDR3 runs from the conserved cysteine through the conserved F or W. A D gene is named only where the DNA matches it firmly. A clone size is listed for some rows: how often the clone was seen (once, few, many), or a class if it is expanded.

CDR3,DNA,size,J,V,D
CASSSGTSGYNEQFF,TGTGCCAGCAGCTCCGGGACTAGCGGTTACAATGAGCAGTTCTTC,-,TRBJ2-1,TRBV7-9,TRBD2
CASSFRQGRGQPQHF,TGTGCCAGCAGTTTCCGACAGGGAAGGGGTCAGCCCCAGCATTTT,once,TRBJ1-5,TRBV6-5,TRBD1
CASSWTSGVGTDTQYF,TGTGCCAGTAGTTGGACTAGCGGGGTGGGCACAGATACGCAGTATTTT,-,TRBJ2-3,TRBV19,TRBD2
CASSLQQGGRTEAFF,TGTGCCAGCAGCTTGCAACAGGGGGGACGCACTGAAGCTTTCTTT,-,TRBJ1-1,TRBV5-8,TRBD1
CASSLHSAGEQFF,TGTGCCAGCAGTTTACATAGCGCTGGTGAGCAGTTCTTC,-,TRBJ2-1,TRBV27,-
CASSLVPHGTDSGNTIYF,TGCGCCAGCAGCTTGGTCCCCCACGGGACGGATTCTGGAAACACCATATATTTT,-,TRBJ1-3,TRBV5-1,-
CASSYSPGPGYTF,TGTGCCAGCAGTTACTCGCCAGGGCCTGGCTACACCTTC,few,TRBJ1-2,TRBV6-6,-
CAITTGTGTEAFF,TGTGCCATCACGACAGGGACGGGCACTGAAGCTTTCTTT,-,TRBJ1-1,TRBV19,TRBD1
CASSPPGASQSQHF,TGTGCCAGCTCACCCCCAGGGGCCTCCCAATCCCAGCATTTT,-,TRBJ1-5,TRBV18,-
CASSTRPQVTDEQFF,TGCGCCAGCAGCACCCGCCCCCAGGTCACCGATGAGCAGTTCTTC,once,TRBJ2-1,TRBV4-1,-
CASSSQGFQPQHF,TGTGCCAGCAGTTCCCAGGGGTTTCAGCCCCAGCATTTT,once,TRBJ1-5,TRBV28,-
CASSLGLAGVEEQYF,TGTGCCAGCAGCTTGGGACTAGCGGGAGTGGAGGAGCAGTACTTC,-,TRBJ2-7,TRBV5-4,TRBD2
CATSRDRQGGHEQFF,TGTGCCACCAGCAGAGATCGACAGGGTGGCCATGAGCAGTTCTTC,once,TRBJ2-1,TRBV15,TRBD1
CSGTLAGGADTQYF,TGCAGCGGTACACTAGCGGGAGGCGCAGATACGCAGTATTTT,-,TRBJ2-3,TRBV29-1,TRBD2
CASSLVGSAGYTEAFF,TGTGCCAGCAGCTTAGTCGGCTCGGCAGGGTACACTGAAGCTTTCTTT,-,TRBJ1-1,TRBV11-1,-
CASSSARGLNTEAFF,TGCGCCAGCAGCTCCGCCAGGGGCTTGAACACTGAAGCTTTCTTT,-,TRBJ1-1,TRBV5-1,-
CASSVGLVETQYF,TGTGCCAGCAGCGTAGGACTAGTAGAGACCCAGTACTTC,once,TRBJ2-5,TRBV9,-
CASSRLTGPGNTIYF,TGTGCCAGCAGCCGATTGACAGGGCCCGGAAACACCATATATTTT,-,TRBJ1-3,TRBV11-2,TRBD1
CASSLGLAGIQETQYF,TGTGCCAGCAGCTTGGGACTAGCGGGGATACAAGAGACCCAGTACTTC,-,TRBJ2-5,TRBV5-8,TRBD2
CASSRFGQGVYEQYF,TGTGCCAGCTCACGATTCGGACAGGGGGTGTACGAGCAGTACTTC,-,TRBJ2-7,TRBV18,TRBD1
CASSHPTGVYEQYF,TGTGCCAGCAGTCATCCGACAGGGGTCTACGAGCAGTACTTC,-,TRBJ2-7,TRBV2,TRBD1
CASSLALGDYGYTF,TGCGCCAGCAGCTTGGCCCTGGGAGATTATGGCTACACCTTC,-,TRBJ1-2,TRBV5-1,-
CASSTRDRVWNTIYF,TGTGCCAGCAGCACCCGTGACAGGGTGTGGAACACCATATATTTT,few,TRBJ1-3,TRBV5-6,TRBD1
CASSLPGTYYGYTF,TGTGCCAGCAGTCTGCCAGGGACTTATTATGGCTACACCTTC,-,TRBJ1-2,TRBV28,-
CASSLAATLETQYF,TGTGCCAGCAGCTTAGCCGCGACATTAGAGACCCAGTACTTC,-,TRBJ2-5,TRBV7-9,-
CASSYRTGSVTDTQYF,TGTGCCAGCAGTTACCGGACAGGGTCGGTGACAGATACGCAGTATTTT,-,TRBJ2-3,TRBV6-7,TRBD1